This T cell receptor (beta chain) was identified in a study of PD-1 blockade in classical Hodgkin lymphoma. CDR1 and CDR2 from the germline V gene are SGHVS and FNYEAQ. V was clipped by 5 bases and J by 3 bases, with 14 bases between them. The CDR3 runs 14 residues. This clone has just a few counts. Antigen: not known. Each patient's relapse followed autologous stem cell transplantation, and brentuximab vedotin exposure varied. Magnetic negative selection purified CD4+ T cells from thawed PBMCs. Findings and limits, study-wide: The authors have not defined what causes the repertoire differences, possibly disease activity or prior therapy. Complete responders had baseline diversity similar to newly diagnosed patients. Relapsed/refractory patients reportedly had lower baseline diversity than newly diagnosed patients.

TCRdb's copy holds only in-frame clones and misses some; the assay was immunoSEQ multiplex PCR. The table has 30,000 to 35,000 clones, roughly 90% seen once; the top ten hold 0.2% to 0.3%. The sequence came from a human donor with classical Hodgkin lymphoma. The chain joins TRBV7-6 to TRBJ2-7, with D perhaps matching TRBD2 (6 bases). The sample here was CD4+ T cells from blood, taken at baseline. This chain's CDR3 is CASSRLVSDYEQYF. CDR3 sequence (DNA): TGTGCCAGCAGCCGACTAGTATCAGACTACGAGCAGTACTTC. Based on the CDR3 plus reference TRBV7-6 and TRBJ2-7, the full variable domain is GAGVSQSPRYKVTKRGQDVALRCDPISGHVSLYWYRQALGQGPEFLTYFNYEAQQDKSGLPNDRFSAERPEGSISTLTIQRTEQRDSAMYRCASSRLVSDYEQYFGPGTRLTVT.